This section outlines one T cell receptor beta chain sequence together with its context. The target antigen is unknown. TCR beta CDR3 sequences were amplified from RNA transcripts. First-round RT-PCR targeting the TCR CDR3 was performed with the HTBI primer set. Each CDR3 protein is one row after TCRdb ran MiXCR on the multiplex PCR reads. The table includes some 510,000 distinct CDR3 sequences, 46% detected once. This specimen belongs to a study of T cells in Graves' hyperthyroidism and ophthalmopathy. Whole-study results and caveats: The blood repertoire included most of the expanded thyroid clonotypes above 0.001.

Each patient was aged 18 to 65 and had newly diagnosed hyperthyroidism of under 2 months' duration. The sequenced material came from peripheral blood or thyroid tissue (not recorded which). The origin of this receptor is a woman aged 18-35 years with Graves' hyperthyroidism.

In DNA, the CDR3 is TGTGCCAGCAGTGCCCGGGTCAGTGGGCCACAAGAGACCCAGTACTTC. Translation: CASSARVSGPQETQYF. The chain employs TRBV16 and TRBJ2-5; D not resolved. Germline CDR1 is KGHSY and CDR2 is FQNENV. The CDR3 runs 16 residues. Trimming removed 6 bases at V and 2 bases at J, with 19 bases between.